Following are 9 T cell receptor beta chains from one sample sequenced in a study of CXCR3-negative and CXCR3-positive naive CD8 T cells. Study results and caveats: CXCR3-expressing naive cells carried TRB CDR3s more hydrophobic than those of CXCR3-negative naive cells.

No cognate antigen is known for these TCRs. UMI-labeled TRB cDNA libraries were prepared by 5' RACE. One entry per CDR3 protein, without DNA, is what TCRdb gives after re-calling the 5' RACE reads. Across about 6,700 distinct CDR3 sequences, the top ten clones capture 1.5% to 2% of the sample. The sample comprised naive CXCR3+ CD8+ T cells from blood. Subset: CD45RO-CCR7+CD27+CD95- naive CD8+ T cells expressing CXCR3 (TNR3+). These receptors originate from a human donor in good health. Some clones in this sample may be carry-over from other donors' samples.

The chain uses TRBV5-1 and TRBJ2-6. This CDR3 comprises 14 residues. The germline V gene encodes CDR1 SGHRS and CDR2 YFSETQ. This chain's CDR3 is CASSSDSGANVLTF.

This chain links TRBV6-5 with TRBJ2-1. The CDR3 totals 15 residues. Germline V lookup: CDR1 MNHEY, CDR2 SVGAGI. The CDR3 is CASSYRQSSYNEQFF.

CDR3 amino acids: CASSQDRTTYNEQFF. The V call is TRBV4-2, the J call TRBJ2-1. Germline lookup yields CDR1 LGHNA and CDR2 YNFKEQ. CDR3 length: 15 residues.

The rearrangement uses TRBV28 and TRBJ2-1; the D gene TCRdb calls, TRBD2, cannot be checked with no DNA. Germline values: CDR1 MDHEN, CDR2 SYDVKM. This CDR3 is built from 17 residues. The CDR3 sequence is CASSGTSGGETQDEQFF. Combining the CDR3 with reference TRBV28 and TRBJ2-1 gives the whole variable domain DVKVTQSSRYLVKRTGEKVFLECVQDMDHENMFWYRQDPGLGLRLIYFSYDVKMKEKGDIPEGYSVSREKKERFSLILESASTNQTSMYLCASSGTSGGETQDEQFFGPGTRLTVL.

This clonotype is classed as medium-sized by frequency. The chain couples TRBV6-1 to TRBJ2-1; lacking DNA, the TRBD2 call made by TCRdb goes unchecked. Germline assignment: CDR1 MNHNS and CDR2 SASEGT. This CDR3 comprises 12 residues. The CDR3 loop is CASSSSGNEQFF.

Frequency places this clonotype as medium-sized. V gene TRBV5-1 combines with J gene TRBJ1-1. The germline V gene encodes CDR1 SGHRS and CDR2 YFSETQ. CDR3 length: 14 residues. Here the CDR3 reads CASGEGGMNTEAFF.

V is TRBV4-2 and J is TRBJ2-2; TCRdb proposes TRBD1, but this gene call is untestable without DNA. From germline, CDR1 is LGHNA and CDR2 YNFKEQ. The CDR3 is 17 residues long. This CDR3 reads CASSQDPQGGDTGELFF.

The J gene is TRBJ2-3, the V gene TRBV28. The CDR3 is made up of 14 amino acids. Germline-derived CDR1 and CDR2 are MDHEN and SYDVKM. The chain's CDR3 is CASSFTPSTDTQYF. The whole variable domain, remainder taken from reference TRBV28 and TRBJ2-3, is DVKVTQSSRYLVKRTGEKVFLECVQDMDHENMFWYRQDPGLGLRLIYFSYDVKMKEKGDIPEGYSVSREKKERFSLILESASTNQTSMYLCASSFTPSTDTQYFGPGTRLTVL.

This clonotype registers medium-sized by frequency. This chain uses TRBV9 with TRBJ1-1. This CDR3 is built from 14 residues. Germline V CDR1 and CDR2: SGDLS, YYNGEE. This CDR3 reads CASSVAGASTEAFF.